This TCR beta chain was identified during a study of shared clonotypes between healthy human individuals. Generated by immunoSEQ multiplex PCR, the TCRdb table keeps only in-frame clones and is missing some. The table records 2,500,000 or so clones, around 92% of them present only once. CDR1 and CDR2 from the germline V gene are LNHDA and SQIVND (reference sequence). The V and J ends lost 6 bases and 4 bases, in that order; junction bases with no gene match: 4. The CDR3 consists of 16 residues. Sequencing input: naive CD4+ T cells from PBMCs. The subset is: CD45RA+ positively selected. The receptor was derived from a man aged 18 to 35 in good health. Some clones in this sample may be carry-over from other donors' samples. V is TRBV19 and J is TRBJ2-1, with 15 bases fitting TRBD2. CDR3 DNA: TGTGCCAGTAGAGGACTAGCGGGAGGGGGTTACAATGAGCAGTTCTTC. It translates to CASRGLAGGGYNEQFF.